This TCR beta chain derives from a study of identical twins (dated by TCRdb to the mid-2010s). Regarding the study in general: TCR alpha and beta repertoires from monozygotic twins, unrelated adults of various ages and cord blood were deep-sequenced to test whether fetal clonotypes persist. To rule out contamination, the twin experiments were replicated at different times with different library preparation protocols. Findings and caveats that apply to the study as a whole: Because the same donors could not be followed over many years, conclusions were based on cross-sectional statistical analysis. In monozygotic twins, recombination models systematically underestimated out-of-frame TCR alpha sharing, but the models matched the sharing seen between unrelated individuals. Zero-insertion analyses could be partly confounded by invariant T cells such as MAIT and iNKT, though diverse VJ usage argued against such confounding for most clonotypes. Out-of-frame TCR alpha sequences shared between twins showed an excess of low generation-probability sequences compared with coincidental sharing between unrelated individuals. Abundant cord blood beta clonotypes carried fewer insertions; young adult naive repertoires showed a weaker similar trend, while memory repertoires showed none. Excess twin sharing in beta out-of-frame sequences was weaker because fewer shared sequences lowered the signal-to-noise ratio.

The CDR3 numbers 14 residues from cysteine through phenylalanine. Only the CDR3 part of the read is kept: 42 bases, read in frame from the first base. CDR1 and CDR2 are read off the germline V gene as MNHEY and SVGEGT. V and J lose 7 bases and 3 bases, and a span of 16 bases separates them. The receptor library was made with 5' RACE. Sequencing instrument: Illumina HiSeq 2000. A universal primer binding site was introduced by template switching, and a unique molecular identifier was present in the final cDNA, enabling accurate counting of TCR cDNA molecules. Specific primers in the conserved constant-segment region were used to synthesize first-strand cDNA for TCR alpha and beta chains. To control for contamination, each cDNA library was double barcoded with a SMART-Mk sample barcode plus Illumina barcodes. Two successive PCR steps introduced TruSeq adapter sequences along with Illumina sample barcodes. TCR alpha and beta cDNA libraries were sequenced on the Illumina HiSeq platform with custom primers. In the source study's methods: MiGEC was used to process raw reads and extract unique molecular identifiers, and MiXCR was used to find CDR3 positions. Recombination models were inferred per individual with the repgenHMM and IGoR tools using an EM algorithm. Shared clonotypes were analyzed with the tcR package in R, and sharing was normalized by the product of cloneset sizes. To study raw recombination without the effects of thymic and clonal selection, out-of-frame nonproductive sequences were analyzed. TCRdb passed the public sequencing reads through fastp at Q25 and MiXCR, retaining productive beta sequences. Entries are consolidated by CDR3 protein sequence, retaining the most common genes and DNA. It is TCRdb's table, rather than the study itself, that gives the V and J calls and clone size. In this sample the table shows approximately 230,000 distinct CDR3 sequences, over 5.5% of which occur a single time. In total, the top ten clones hold roughly 15% of the sample.

All donors were healthy Caucasians. The twin cohort consisted of three pairs of female monozygotic twins, all aged 18 to 29 years. CD4+ and CD8+ T cell populations were isolated with positive isolation kits from Invitrogen. In its sample, this clonotype was seen a few times. Its target antigen remains unknown. Per-base qualities were not stored, and no clone one base away is much larger. This sample was also put to use in a study of T cells expressing NK-cell markers. As the second paper documents: TCR beta-chain repertoires were profiled in sorted CD3+CD56+NKG2C+, CD3+CD56+NKG2C- and CD3+CD56-NKG2C+ T-cell subsets from fewer than 10 donors. Among the eight sequenced donors, seven were HCMV-seropositive and one was HCMV-seronegative. To restrict sorting to alphabetaTCR-expressing T cells, an anti-gammadeltaTCR antibody was added in several experiments. In roughly six donors, the dominant CD3+CD56+NKG2C+ clonotypes were among the top 10 CD8+ clonotypes and accounted for about 1.0-7.0% of CD8+ T cells. Those dominant clonotypes were again the most abundant among CD3+CD56-NKG2C+ cells in a handful of donors, at roughly 25-60.1%. Whether the expanded NKG2C-expressing T cell clones were specific for HCMV antigens remained unclear. The eight sequenced donors were randomly selected healthy volunteers, three men and five women. HCMV serostatus was determined by detecting HCMV-specific IgG in serum with a commercial ELISA kit. MIGEC was used to demultiplex reads and group reads by UMI, and MiTCR was used to assemble and quantify clonotypes. To remove erroneous sequences, TCR cDNA sequences were retained only when supported by two or more reads. The tcR package was used for downstream repertoire analysis, and clonotypes were matched across fractions by CDR3 nucleotide sequence plus V segment. VDJmatch was used to annotate antigen specificity against VDJdb, with one amino acid substitution allowed in CDR3.

The clonotype originates from a woman aged 18-29 years in good health. The chain is encoded by TRBV6-2 or TRBV6-3 joined to TRBJ2-7, with the D call perhaps TRBD1 or TRBD2, each one matching 5 bases. Sequenced input: CD8+ T cells sorted from blood. The DNA sequence is as follows: TGTGCCAGCAATACCAGGGACGGTTTCTACGAGCAGTACTTC. The resulting protein is CASNTRDGFYEQYF.